The rows below give T cell receptor beta chains drawn from one sample of a study of T cell changes during pregnancy in multiple sclerosis. Sequencing used immunoSEQ multiplex PCR; TCRdb keeps in-frame clones, though not all of them. This table has 57,000 or so clones, under 95% appearing once. Specimen: peripheral blood, collected after pregnancy. The receptors come from a female donor in good health, enrolled as a control in a pregnancy study. CDR3s include the opening cysteine and the closing phenylalanine or tryptophan. Each record gives: V gene, clone size, D gene, J gene, CDR3 DNA, CDR3 protein. A D gene is named only where the DNA matches it firmly. Some rows have no size entry. The others give once, few or many, or a class for an expanded clone.

v_gene: TRBV9; abundance: .; d_gene: TRBD1; j_gene: TRBJ2-2; CDR3nt: TGTGCCAGCAGCGCCCGGGACAGGGAAGTCACCGGGGAGCTGTTTTTT; CDR3aa: CASSARDREVTGELFF
v_gene: TRBV7-2; abundance: .; d_gene: .; j_gene: TRBJ2-2; CDR3nt: TGTGCCAGCAGCTTAGCGGAGCAGGGTCGGGAGCTGTTTTTT; CDR3aa: CASSLAEQGRELFF
v_gene: TRBV7-6; abundance: once; d_gene: .; j_gene: TRBJ2-7; CDR3nt: TGTGCCAGCAGCCGCGACTCCGCGGAGCAGTACTTC; CDR3aa: CASSRDSAEQYF
v_gene: TRBV19; abundance: .; d_gene: TRBD2; j_gene: TRBJ2-3; CDR3nt: TGTGCCAGTAGGAATGCGGGAGGGGGAGATACGCAGTATTTT; CDR3aa: CASRNAGGGDTQYF
v_gene: TRBV7-9; abundance: .; d_gene: TRBD1; j_gene: TRBJ1-4; CDR3nt: TGTGCCAGCAGCGAAAACAGGGGAAGTAATGAAAAACTGTTTTTT; CDR3aa: CASSENRGSNEKLFF
v_gene: TRBV19; abundance: .; d_gene: .; j_gene: TRBJ2-5; CDR3nt: TGTGCCAGTAGTATGCCCAGGGTGAGGACCCAGTACTTC; CDR3aa: CASSMPRVRTQYF
v_gene: TRBV18; abundance: .; d_gene: .; j_gene: TRBJ2-7; CDR3nt: TGTGCCAGCTCACCACTACAGGGAACGTCCCACGAGCAGTACTTC; CDR3aa: CASSPLQGTSHEQYF
v_gene: TRBV18; abundance: .; d_gene: TRBD1; j_gene: TRBJ2-1; CDR3nt: TGTGCCAGCTCACCTACAGGGGGGAACAATGAGCAGTTCTTC; CDR3aa: CASSPTGGNNEQFF
v_gene: TRBV6-1; abundance: .; d_gene: .; j_gene: TRBJ1-5; CDR3nt: TGTGCCGGGGGGGGCGAATTATATAGCAATCAGCCCCAGCATTTT; CDR3aa: CAGGGELYSNQPQHF
v_gene: TRBV19; abundance: .; d_gene: TRBD1; j_gene: TRBJ1-5; CDR3nt: TGTGCCAGTAGTACAGGGGGCAGCAATCAGCCCCAGCATTTT; CDR3aa: CASSTGGSNQPQHF
v_gene: TRBV11-3; abundance: .; d_gene: .; j_gene: TRBJ1-3; CDR3nt: TGTGCCAGCAGCACAGGACATGGAAACACCATATATTTT; CDR3aa: CASSTGHGNTIYF
v_gene: TRBV19; abundance: once; d_gene: .; j_gene: TRBJ1-5; CDR3nt: TGTGCCAGTAGTATGCCAGGCTCCAATCAGCCCCAGCATTTT; CDR3aa: CASSMPGSNQPQHF
v_gene: TRBV2; abundance: .; d_gene: TRBD1; j_gene: TRBJ2-1; CDR3nt: TGTGCCAGCAGTGAAGCGCGGGGGACAGGGGGTTATGAGCAGTTCTTC; CDR3aa: CASSEARGTGGYEQFF
v_gene: TRBV4-3; abundance: once; d_gene: TRBD2; j_gene: TRBJ2-3; CDR3nt: TGCGCCAGCAGCCAAGATCCAGCGGGGGGGCCTGTGGCAGATACGCAGTATTTT; CDR3aa: CASSQDPAGGPVADTQYF
v_gene: TRBV11-3; abundance: .; d_gene: .; j_gene: TRBJ2-5; CDR3nt: TGTGCCAGCAGCCCCACGACAGAGGAGGAGACCCAGTACTTC; CDR3aa: CASSPTTEEETQYF
v_gene: TRBV5-6; abundance: once; d_gene: .; j_gene: TRBJ1-1; CDR3nt: TGTGCCAGCAGCTTGGCCCGGGGGGGCGCGAAAGCTTTCTTT; CDR3aa: CASSLARGGAKAFF
v_gene: TRBV29-1; abundance: .; d_gene: TRBD2; j_gene: TRBJ2-2; CDR3nt: TGCAGCGTGGGGACTAGCGGGTTCGCGAACACCGGGGAGCTGTTTTTT; CDR3aa: CSVGTSGFANTGELFF
v_gene: TRBV6-5; abundance: few; d_gene: TRBD1; j_gene: TRBJ2-1; CDR3nt: TGTGCCAGCAGTTACTCTGGGGACAGCTCGTACAATGAGCAGTTCTTC; CDR3aa: CASSYSGDSSYNEQFF
v_gene: TRBV9; abundance: .; d_gene: .; j_gene: TRBJ1-6; CDR3nt: TGTGCCAGCAGCGCAGGGATGGGGGGTAATTCACCCCTCCACTTT; CDR3aa: CASSAGMGGNSPLHF
v_gene: TRBV19; abundance: .; d_gene: .; j_gene: TRBJ2-1; CDR3nt: TGTGCCAGTAGTCCGGGGGTCCCCTCCTACAATGAGCAGTTCTTC; CDR3aa: CASSPGVPSYNEQFF
v_gene: TRBV11-2; abundance: .; d_gene: .; j_gene: TRBJ1-4; CDR3nt: TGTGCCAGCAGCTTAGATCGCGAAGAAAAACTGTTTTTT; CDR3aa: CASSLDREEKLFF
v_gene: TRBV4-1; abundance: .; d_gene: .; j_gene: TRBJ1-1; CDR3nt: TGCGCCAGCAGCCAAGATGAAGCTGAGAGGAGGACTGAAGCTTTCTTT; CDR3aa: CASSQDEAERRTEAFF
v_gene: TRBV18; abundance: .; d_gene: .; j_gene: TRBJ2-2; CDR3nt: TGTGCCAGCTCGCCGGGGGTAGAGACCGGGGAGCTGTTTTTT; CDR3aa: CASSPGVETGELFF
v_gene: TRBV7-2; abundance: .; d_gene: TRBD1; j_gene: TRBJ1-1; CDR3nt: TGTGCCAGCACCCCGGACAGGGGGAACACTGAAGCTTTCTTT; CDR3aa: CASTPDRGNTEAFF
v_gene: TRBV28; abundance: .; d_gene: .; j_gene: TRBJ1-1; CDR3nt: TGTGCCAGCAGTACGATCAGAGAAGCTTTCTTT; CDR3aa: CASSTIREAFF
v_gene: TRBV2; abundance: once; d_gene: .; j_gene: TRBJ2-2; CDR3nt: TGTGCCAGCGCTCGTTACAGGGACGGGGAGCTGTTTTTT; CDR3aa: CASARYRDGELFF
v_gene: TRBV4-2; abundance: .; d_gene: TRBD2; j_gene: TRBJ2-7; CDR3nt: TGTGCCAGCAGCCCGAGAGCGGGAGGCCTACCCTACGAGCAGTACTTC; CDR3aa: CASSPRAGGLPYEQYF
v_gene: TRBV25-1; abundance: .; d_gene: .; j_gene: TRBJ2-1; CDR3nt: TGTGCCAGCAGTGAACTCGTGGAGGATGAGCAGTTCTTC; CDR3aa: CASSELVEDEQFF